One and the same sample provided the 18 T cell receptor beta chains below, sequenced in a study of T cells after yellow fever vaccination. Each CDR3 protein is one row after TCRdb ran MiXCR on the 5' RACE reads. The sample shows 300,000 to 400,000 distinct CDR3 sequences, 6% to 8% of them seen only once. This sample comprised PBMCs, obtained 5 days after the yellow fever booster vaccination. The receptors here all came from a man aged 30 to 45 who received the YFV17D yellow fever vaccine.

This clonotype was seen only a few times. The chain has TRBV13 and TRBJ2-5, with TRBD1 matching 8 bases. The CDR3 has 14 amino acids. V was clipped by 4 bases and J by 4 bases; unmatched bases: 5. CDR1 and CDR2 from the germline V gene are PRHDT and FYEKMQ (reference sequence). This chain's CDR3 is CASSYRQGRETQYF. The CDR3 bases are TGTGCCAGCAGCTACCGACAGGGGCGAGAGACCCAGTACTTC.

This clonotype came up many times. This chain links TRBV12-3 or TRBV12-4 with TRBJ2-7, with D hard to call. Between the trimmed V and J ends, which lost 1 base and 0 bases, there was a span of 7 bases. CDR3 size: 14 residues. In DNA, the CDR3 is TGTGCCAGCAGTTTAGGGGCAGCCTCCTACGAGCAGTACTTC. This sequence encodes CASSLGAASYEQYF.

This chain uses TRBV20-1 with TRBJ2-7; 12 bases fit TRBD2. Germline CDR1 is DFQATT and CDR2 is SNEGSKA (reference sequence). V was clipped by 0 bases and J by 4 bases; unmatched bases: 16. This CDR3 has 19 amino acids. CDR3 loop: CSARDPAPGTSGSLYEQYF. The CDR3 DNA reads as TGCAGTGCTAGAGATCCCGCTCCCGGGACTAGCGGGTCGTTGTACGAGCAGTACTTC.

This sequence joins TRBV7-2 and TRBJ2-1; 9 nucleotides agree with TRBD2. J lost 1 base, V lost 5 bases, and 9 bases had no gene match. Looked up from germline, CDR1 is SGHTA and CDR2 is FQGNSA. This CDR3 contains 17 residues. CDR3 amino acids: CASSRLFSGSSYNEQFF. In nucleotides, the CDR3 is TGTGCCAGCAGCCGCCTCTTTAGCGGGAGTTCCTACAATGAGCAGTTCTTC.

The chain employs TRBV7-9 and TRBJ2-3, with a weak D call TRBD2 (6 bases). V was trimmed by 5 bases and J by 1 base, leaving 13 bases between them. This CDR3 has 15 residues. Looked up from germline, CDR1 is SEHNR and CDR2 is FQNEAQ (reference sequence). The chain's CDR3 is CASSPRDFRTDTQYF. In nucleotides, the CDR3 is TGTGCCAGCAGCCCTCGGGACTTCCGCACAGATACGCAGTATTTT.

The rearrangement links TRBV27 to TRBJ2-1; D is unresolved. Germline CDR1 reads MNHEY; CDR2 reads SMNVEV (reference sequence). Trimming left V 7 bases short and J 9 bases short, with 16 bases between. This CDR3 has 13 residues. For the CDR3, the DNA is TGTGCCAGCAAAAAAGAATCTAGTTCTGAGCAGTTCTTC. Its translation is CASKKESSSEQFF.

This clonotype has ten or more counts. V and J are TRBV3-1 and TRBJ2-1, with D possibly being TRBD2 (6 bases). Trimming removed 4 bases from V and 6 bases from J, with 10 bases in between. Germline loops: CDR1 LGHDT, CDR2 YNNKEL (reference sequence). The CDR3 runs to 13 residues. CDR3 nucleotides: TGTGCCAGCAGCCTAGCGGTGATCAATGAGCAGTTCTTC. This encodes CASSLAVINEQFF.

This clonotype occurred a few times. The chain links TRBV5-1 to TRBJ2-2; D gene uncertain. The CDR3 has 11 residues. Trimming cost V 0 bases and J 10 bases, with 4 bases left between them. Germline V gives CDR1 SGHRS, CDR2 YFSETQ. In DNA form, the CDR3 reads TGCGCCAGCAGCTTGGGGGTGGAGCTGTTTTTT. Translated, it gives CASSLGVELFF.

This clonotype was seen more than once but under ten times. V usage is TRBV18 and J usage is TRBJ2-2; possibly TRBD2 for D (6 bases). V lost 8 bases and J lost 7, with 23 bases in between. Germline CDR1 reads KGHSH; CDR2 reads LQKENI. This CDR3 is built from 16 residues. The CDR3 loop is CASAPRTTPPGGELFF. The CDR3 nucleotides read TGTGCCAGCGCCCCCCGGACTACCCCTCCCGGCGGGGAGCTGTTTTTT.

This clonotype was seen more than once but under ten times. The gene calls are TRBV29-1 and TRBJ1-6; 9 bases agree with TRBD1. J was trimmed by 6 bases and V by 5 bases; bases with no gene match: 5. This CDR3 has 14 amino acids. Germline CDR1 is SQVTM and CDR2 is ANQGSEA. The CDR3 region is CSVQGTGTNSPLHF. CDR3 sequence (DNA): TGCAGCGTTCAGGGGACAGGGACTAATTCACCCCTCCACTTT. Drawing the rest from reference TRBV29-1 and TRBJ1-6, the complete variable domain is SAVISQKPSRDICQRGTSLTIQCQVDSQVTMMFWYRQQPGQSLTLIATANQGSEATYESGFVIDKFPISRPNLTFSTLTVSNMSPEDSSIYLCSVQGTGTNSPLHFGNGTRLTVT.

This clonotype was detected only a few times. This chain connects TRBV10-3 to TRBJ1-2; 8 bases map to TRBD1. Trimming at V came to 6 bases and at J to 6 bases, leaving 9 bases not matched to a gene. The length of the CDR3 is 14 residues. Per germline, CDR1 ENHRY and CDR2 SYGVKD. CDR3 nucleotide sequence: TGTGCCATCAGAAGGGGGACAGGCTTAGATGGCTACACCTTC. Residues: CAIRRGTGLDGYTF.

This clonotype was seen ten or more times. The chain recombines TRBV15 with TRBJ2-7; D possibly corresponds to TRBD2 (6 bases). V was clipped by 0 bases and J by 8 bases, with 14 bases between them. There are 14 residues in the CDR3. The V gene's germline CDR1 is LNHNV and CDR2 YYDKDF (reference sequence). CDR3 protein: CATSRDGAAGKQYF. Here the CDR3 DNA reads TGTGCCACCAGCAGAGATGGGGCGGCGGGAAAGCAGTACTTC.

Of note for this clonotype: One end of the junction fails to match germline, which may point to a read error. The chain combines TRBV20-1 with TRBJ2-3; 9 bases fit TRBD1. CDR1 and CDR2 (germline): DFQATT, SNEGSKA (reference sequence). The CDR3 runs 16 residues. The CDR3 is CGARSWDRAGTDTQYF. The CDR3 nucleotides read TGCGGTGCTAGATCTTGGGACAGGGCGGGCACAGATACGCAGTATTTT.

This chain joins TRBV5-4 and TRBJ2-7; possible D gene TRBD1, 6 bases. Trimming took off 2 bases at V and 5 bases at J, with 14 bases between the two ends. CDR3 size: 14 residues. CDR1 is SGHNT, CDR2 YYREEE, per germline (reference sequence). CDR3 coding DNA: TGTGCCAGCAGCTTTCAACAGGGTTTCCACGAGCAGTACTTC. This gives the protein CASSFQQGFHEQYF.

The CDR3 DNA sequence: TGTGCCAGCAGCCCCGGGACAGGGAGATGGAATGAGCAGTTCTTC. This translates into CASSPGTGRWNEQFF. The V call is TRBV5-5, the J call TRBJ2-1; 9 nucleotides agree with TRBD1. With 4 bases clipped from V and 7 bases from J, the junction kept 9 bases outside the gene matches. The CDR3 is 15 residues long. CDR1 is SGHKS and CDR2 is YYEKEE in the germline V gene (reference sequence).

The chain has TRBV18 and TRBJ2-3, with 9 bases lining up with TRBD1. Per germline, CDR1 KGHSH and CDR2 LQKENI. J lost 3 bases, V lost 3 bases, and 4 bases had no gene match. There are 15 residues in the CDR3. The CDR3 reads CASSPKQGATDTQYF. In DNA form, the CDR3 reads TGTGCCAGCTCACCTAAACAGGGGGCGACAGATACGCAGTATTTT.

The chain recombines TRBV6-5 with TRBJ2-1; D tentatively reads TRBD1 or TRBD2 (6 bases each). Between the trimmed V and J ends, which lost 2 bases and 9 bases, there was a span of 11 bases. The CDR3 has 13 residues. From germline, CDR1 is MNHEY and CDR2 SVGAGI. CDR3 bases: TGTGCCAGCAGTTACCAACAGGGAGGTGAGCAGTTCTTC. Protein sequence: CASSYQQGGEQFF.

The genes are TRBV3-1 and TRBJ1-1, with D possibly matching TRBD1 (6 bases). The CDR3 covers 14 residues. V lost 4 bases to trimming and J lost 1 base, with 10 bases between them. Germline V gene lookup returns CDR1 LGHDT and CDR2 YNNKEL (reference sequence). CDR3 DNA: TGTGCCAGCAGCCTTACGGACAGGAACACTGAAGCTTTCTTT. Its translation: CASSLTDRNTEAFF.